This T cell receptor beta chain was identified in a study of blood T cell repertoires in COVID-19. Study-wide context: From T cells, B-cell-depleted T cells, or PBMCs came the material, which was cDNA or gDNA.

Method: immunoSEQ multiplex PCR; TCRdb's copy keeps in-frame clones and lacks some. The sample holds some 78,000 clones, 75% to 90% seen once. The CDR3 runs 18 residues. Trimming removed 6 bases from V and 0 bases from J; junction bases left unmatched: 8. From germline, CDR1 is MDHEN and CDR2 SYDVKM. The sequenced material came from peripheral blood. The source is a man between 65 and 85 years old with active or convalescent COVID-19. The chain combines TRBV28 with TRBJ2-2; 12 bases are a match to TRBD2. CDR3 DNA: TGTGCCAGCAGCCCGACTAGCGGGGGCGGATCGAACACCGGGGAGCTGTTTTTT. Its protein is CASSPTSGGGSNTGELFF. Using reference TRBV28 and TRBJ2-2 for the parts outside the CDR3, the full variable domain is DVKVTQSSRYLVKRTGEKVFLECVQDMDHENMFWYRQDPGLGLRLIYFSYDVKMKEKGDIPEGYSVSREKKERFSLILESASTNQTSMYLCASSPTSGGGSNTGELFFGEGSRLTVL.